This entry concerns a single TCR beta chain. This table comes from immunoSEQ multiplex PCR, and its TCRdb copy is limited to in-frame clones, with some not included. Among 210,000 or so clones, 81% were seen once, and the ten largest hold 8% to 9.5%. Researchers sorted participants into cohorts using their self-reported clinical history. The data originate from a study of blood T cell repertoires in COVID-19. Study-wide background: The origin of the acute and convalescent COVID-19 samples was the United States, Italy and Spain.

The V end lost 3 bases, the J end lost 5 bases, and 18 bases lay between the germline ends. The CDR3 extends over 16 amino acids. CDR1 is KGHSH, CDR2 LQKENI, per germline. The sequencing sample was made of PBMCs or T cells enriched from blood (not recorded which). The sequence derives from a woman aged 50 to 60 with acute COVID-19. The chain combines TRBV18 with TRBJ2-3; D call uncertain. CDR3 amino acids: CASSPSTVALQDTQYF. The CDR3 nucleotides are TGTGCCAGCTCACCCTCTACGGTAGCATTACAAGATACGCAGTATTTT.